This TCR beta chain was documented in a study of CD8+ T cells in alopecia areata. Study details: A regimen of oral tofacitinib, 5 to 10 mg twice daily, was given to treated patients.

TCR sequencing used cDNA made by reverse transcription of extracted RNA. Clones were read by immunoSEQ multiplex PCR, and TCRdb kept only the in-frame ones, dropping some. Found here are about 76,000 clones, 29% of them singletons; the top ten hold 15%. This sample's treatment: oral pan-JAK inhibitor, 5-10 mg twice daily. This CDR3 spans 11 amino acids. Trimming took 4 bases from V and 0 from J, leaving 2 bases between them. CDR1 and CDR2 (germline): SGHRS, YFSETQ. In its sample, this clone was seen a few times. This clonotype was obtained from a human donor with alopecia areata. The chain employs TRBV5-1 and TRBJ2-7; no firm D call. Sequenced material: CD8+ T cells sorted from blood, taken at week 4, from a patient treated with tofacitinib. CDR3 sequence (DNA): TGCGCCAGCAGCGACTCCTACGAGCAGTACTTC. As protein: CASSDSYEQYF.